This TCR beta chain comes out of a study of siplizumab effects on memory and regulatory T cells. The CDR3 spans 15 residues. Germline CDR1 and CDR2: LGHNA and YNFKEQ. V gave up 4 bases and J gave up 6 bases, with 17 bases separating them. Study results and caveats: The average Treg-derived proportion among mappable alloreactive CD4+ clones was less than 80% with siplizumab versus 26.9% in controls. Roughly 75-96% of proliferating clones (CD4+ or CD8+) could not be assigned a naive or memory phenotype.

Produced via immunoSEQ multiplex PCR; TCRdb's table is partial and in-frame only. Of about 56,000 clones listed, around 97% are singletons. A note on this clone: The antigen is unknown.

The material sequenced was naive CD8+ T cells sorted from blood. This receptor was identified in a human donor in good health. The chain carries TRBV4-2 and TRBJ2-3; D is unclear. The CDR3 DNA follows: TGTGCCAGCAGCCCAACAGTGGCGCTTTATGATACGCAGTATTTT. Translation gives CASSPTVALYDTQYF.